A single sample is the source of the 2 T cell receptor beta chains below, sequenced in a study of CD8 T cells in Susac syndrome. RNA in amounts of roughly 0.45 to 1 ug was reverse transcribed with random hexamers. TCRdb reprocessed the immunoSEQ multiplex PCR reads with MiXCR, giving one entry per CDR3 protein. The table includes 95,000 or so distinct CDR3 sequences, just under 95% detected once. The sample was CD8+ T cells from PBMCs. The receptors derive from a human donor in good health.

The genes are TRBV4-2 and TRBJ2-3, with 12 bases identical to TRBD2. CDR3 length: 16 residues. Losses at the gene ends were 3 bases for V and 5 bases for J; bases not matched to a gene: 6. Per the germline V gene, CDR1 is LGHNA and CDR2 is YNFKEQ. The DNA of the CDR3 is TGTGCCAGCAGCCACTCTAGCGGGGGGGCCAAAGATACGCAGTATTTT. It specifies CASSHSSGGAKDTQYF.

The chain uses TRBV27 and TRBJ1-1; D is unclear. Germline CDR1 reads MNHEY; CDR2 reads SMNVEV (reference sequence). CDR3 length equals 13 residues. With 8 bases removed from V and 7 bases from J, the gap between germline ends came to 17 bases. The CDR3 DNA is TGTGCCAGCTCCCCCCTCCGGGAAGGTGAAGCTTTCTTT. It yields the protein CASSPLREGEAFF.